This is a list of T cell receptor beta chains from one sample in a study of T cell responses to AZD1222 COVID-19 vaccine. Generated by immunoSEQ multiplex PCR, the TCRdb table keeps only in-frame clones and is missing some. This repertoire shows 65,000 to 70,000 clones, 82% found once; its top ten account for more than 5%. The source material was peripheral blood, sampled on day 0 of AZD1222 vaccination. The receptors derive from an adult in good health. CDR3s include the opening cysteine and the closing phenylalanine or tryptophan. Fields, in order: D gene, clone size, V gene, J gene, CDR3 protein, CDR3 DNA. A D gene is named only where the DNA matches it firmly. Clone size is given for some rows only: seen once, a few or many times, or a class if the clone is expanded.

D gene: NA
clone size: NA
V gene: TRBV4-2
J gene: TRBJ1-5
CDR3 protein: CASSQDAATSNQPQHF
CDR3 DNA: TGTGCCAGCAGCCAAGATGCGGCTACTAGCAATCAGCCCCAGCATTTT

D gene: NA
clone size: NA
V gene: TRBV7-6
J gene: TRBJ1-6
CDR3 protein: CASSLDGPNSPLHF
CDR3 DNA: TGTGCCAGCAGCTTAGACGGGCCTAATTCACCCCTCCACTTT

D gene: NA
clone size: once
V gene: TRBV7-7
J gene: TRBJ2-2
CDR3 protein: CASSPYARGELFF
CDR3 DNA: TGTGCTAGCAGCCCTTACGCAAGGGGGGAGCTGTTTTTT

D gene: NA
clone size: NA
V gene: TRBV7-9
J gene: TRBJ1-4
CDR3 protein: CASSSYSEKLFF
CDR3 DNA: TGTGCCAGCAGCTCCTACAGTGAAAAACTGTTTTTT

D gene: NA
clone size: few
V gene: TRBV6-2/TRBV6-3
J gene: TRBJ1-1
CDR3 protein: CASSYSGTDTEAFF
CDR3 DNA: TGTGCCAGCAGTTACTCTGGGACGGACACTGAAGCTTTCTTT

D gene: NA
clone size: NA
V gene: TRBV7-2
J gene: TRBJ1-3
CDR3 protein: CASSLGTGNTIYF
CDR3 DNA: TGTGCCAGCAGCTTAGGAACTGGAAACACCATATATTTT

D gene: NA
clone size: NA
V gene: TRBV5-4
J gene: TRBJ1-2
CDR3 protein: CASSLEASAHYGYTF
CDR3 DNA: TGTGCCAGCAGCTTGGAGGCCAGCGCCCACTATGGCTACACCTTC

D gene: NA
clone size: few
V gene: TRBV4-3
J gene: TRBJ1-6
CDR3 protein: CASSQESGYAPLHF
CDR3 DNA: TGCGCCAGCAGCCAAGAGTCAGGTTACGCACCCCTCCACTTT

D gene: NA
clone size: NA
V gene: TRBV25-1
J gene: TRBJ1-5
CDR3 protein: CASSEYGGSNQPQHF
CDR3 DNA: TGTGCCAGCAGTGAATACGGGGGTTCCAATCAGCCCCAGCATTTT

D gene: NA
clone size: NA
V gene: TRBV27
J gene: TRBJ2-1
CDR3 protein: CASSLSRLSSYNEQFF
CDR3 DNA: TGTGCCAGCAGTTTATCCCGGCTGAGCTCCTACAATGAGCAGTTCTTC

D gene: TRBD1
clone size: few
V gene: TRBV7-3
J gene: TRBJ2-2
CDR3 protein: CASSPGQAQPGELFF
CDR3 DNA: TGTGCCAGCAGCCCGGGACAGGCCCAACCCGGGGAGCTGTTTTTT

D gene: TRBD2
clone size: NA
V gene: TRBV5-6
J gene: TRBJ2-7
CDR3 protein: CASSSAGESYEQYF
CDR3 DNA: TGTGCCAGCAGCTCCGCGGGGGAGTCCTACGAGCAGTACTTC

D gene: TRBD2
clone size: NA
V gene: TRBV7-9
J gene: TRBJ2-7
CDR3 protein: CASSLGTSGKYYEQYF
CDR3 DNA: TGTGCCAGCAGCTTAGGGACTAGCGGGAAATACTACGAGCAGTACTTC

D gene: TRBD1
clone size: NA
V gene: TRBV7-6
J gene: TRBJ2-3
CDR3 protein: CASSLEVGTVTDTQYF
CDR3 DNA: TGTGCCAGCAGCTTAGAGGTGGGGACAGTCACAGATACGCAGTATTTT

D gene: NA
clone size: NA
V gene: TRBV6-2/TRBV6-3
J gene: TRBJ2-5
CDR3 protein: CASSYRSDREETQYF
CDR3 DNA: TGTGCCAGCAGTTATCGTTCGGACAGAGAAGAGACCCAGTACTTC

D gene: NA
clone size: NA
V gene: TRBV7-7
J gene: TRBJ2-7
CDR3 protein: CASSPWPRGSYEQYF
CDR3 DNA: TGTGCCAGCAGCCCCTGGCCTAGGGGCTCCTACGAGCAGTACTTC

D gene: TRBD1
clone size: NA
V gene: TRBV7-6
J gene: TRBJ2-5
CDR3 protein: CASSSLLQGGRETQYF
CDR3 DNA: TGTGCCAGCAGCAGTCTGCTACAGGGGGGAAGAGAGACCCAGTACTTC

D gene: TRBD1
clone size: NA
V gene: TRBV7-9
J gene: TRBJ2-1
CDR3 protein: CASSPLGQGGNEQFF
CDR3 DNA: TGTGCCAGCAGCCCCCTGGGACAGGGGGGCAATGAGCAGTTCTTC

D gene: TRBD1
clone size: NA
V gene: TRBV6-5
J gene: TRBJ1-4
CDR3 protein: CASSKDRGGEKLFF
CDR3 DNA: TGTGCCAGCAGTAAGGACAGGGGTGGGGAAAAACTGTTTTTT

D gene: NA
clone size: NA
V gene: TRBV28
J gene: TRBJ1-4
CDR3 protein: CASSLYMNGEKLFF
CDR3 DNA: TGTGCCAGCAGTTTATATATGAACGGTGAAAAACTGTTTTTT

D gene: TRBD1
clone size: NA
V gene: TRBV9
J gene: TRBJ1-4
CDR3 protein: CASSPGQGRYEKLFF
CDR3 DNA: TGTGCCAGCAGCCCTGGACAGGGGAGGTATGAAAAACTGTTTTTT

D gene: NA
clone size: NA
V gene: TRBV4-1
J gene: TRBJ1-5
CDR3 protein: CASSQDWGGNQPQHF
CDR3 DNA: TGCGCCAGCAGCCAAGATTGGGGTGGAAATCAGCCCCAGCATTTT

D gene: NA
clone size: few
V gene: TRBV20-1
J gene: TRBJ1-1
CDR3 protein: CSASFGSEAFF
CDR3 DNA: TGCAGTGCTAGTTTCGGAAGTGAAGCTTTCTTT

D gene: TRBD2
clone size: NA
V gene: TRBV2
J gene: TRBJ2-2
CDR3 protein: CASMTSGGPGELFF
CDR3 DNA: TGTGCCAGCATGACTAGCGGGGGGCCGGGGGAGCTGTTTTTT

D gene: NA
clone size: NA
V gene: TRBV6-5
J gene: TRBJ1-1
CDR3 protein: CASSPRPGGGTEAFF
CDR3 DNA: TGTGCCAGCAGCCCCAGGCCGGGAGGAGGAACTGAAGCTTTCTTT

D gene: TRBD2
clone size: NA
V gene: TRBV4-3
J gene: TRBJ2-2
CDR3 protein: CASSPGLASGELFF
CDR3 DNA: TGCGCCAGCAGCCCCGGACTAGCCTCCGGGGAGCTGTTTTTT

D gene: TRBD1
clone size: NA
V gene: TRBV6-5
J gene: TRBJ2-7
CDR3 protein: CASSSRTGYYEQYF
CDR3 DNA: TGTGCCAGCAGTTCGCGGACAGGCTACTACGAGCAGTACTTC

D gene: TRBD1
clone size: NA
V gene: TRBV20-1
J gene: TRBJ1-1
CDR3 protein: CSASRQGAEAFF
CDR3 DNA: TGCAGTGCTAGTCGGCAGGGGGCGGAAGCTTTCTTT

D gene: NA
clone size: NA
V gene: TRBV5-4
J gene: TRBJ2-7
CDR3 protein: CASSLAAGNSYEQYF
CDR3 DNA: TGTGCCAGCAGCTTGGCGGCAGGGAATTCCTACGAGCAGTACTTC

D gene: NA
clone size: NA
V gene: TRBV2
J gene: TRBJ1-6
CDR3 protein: CASKDGDSYNSPLHF
CDR3 DNA: TGTGCCAGCAAAGACGGAGACTCCTATAATTCACCCCTCCACTTT

D gene: NA
clone size: NA
V gene: TRBV11-2
J gene: TRBJ1-2
CDR3 protein: CASSLSIVPSANYGYTF
CDR3 DNA: TGTGCCAGCAGCCTCTCGATAGTGCCCAGTGCTAACTATGGCTACACCTTC

D gene: NA
clone size: NA
V gene: TRBV2
J gene: TRBJ1-5
CDR3 protein: CATRFFSNQPQHF
CDR3 DNA: TGTGCCACAAGGTTCTTTAGCAATCAGCCCCAGCATTTT

D gene: NA
clone size: NA
V gene: TRBV9
J gene: TRBJ2-3
CDR3 protein: CASSVRASGTDTQYF
CDR3 DNA: TGTGCCAGCAGCGTAAGGGCTAGCGGCACAGATACGCAGTATTTT

D gene: NA
clone size: once
V gene: TRBV2
J gene: TRBJ1-2
CDR3 protein: CAILVRSNYGYTF
CDR3 DNA: TGTGCCATCTTGGTCAGGTCAAACTATGGCTACACCTTC

D gene: NA
clone size: medium-sized
V gene: TRBV12-3/TRBV12-4
J gene: TRBJ1-5
CDR3 protein: CASSLAYYQPQHF
CDR3 DNA: TGTGCCAGCAGTTTAGCGTACTATCAGCCCCAGCATTTT

D gene: NA
clone size: NA
V gene: TRBV5-8
J gene: TRBJ2-2
CDR3 protein: CASSLALGGTGELFF
CDR3 DNA: TGTGCCAGCAGCTTGGCCCTAGGGGGCACCGGGGAGCTGTTTTTT

D gene: TRBD1
clone size: NA
V gene: TRBV6-5
J gene: TRBJ2-7
CDR3 protein: CASRSSGQAYEQYF
CDR3 DNA: TGTGCCAGCAGATCCTCTGGACAGGCCTACGAGCAGTACTTC

D gene: NA
clone size: NA
V gene: TRBV6-2/TRBV6-3
J gene: TRBJ1-2
CDR3 protein: CASSYSGQRGGYTF
CDR3 DNA: TGTGCCAGCAGTTACTCGGGACAAAGGGGAGGCTACACCTTC

D gene: NA
clone size: NA
V gene: TRBV7-8
J gene: TRBJ2-1
CDR3 protein: CASSPVEFGQFF
CDR3 DNA: TGTGCCAGCAGCCCAGTGGAGTTTGGGCAGTTCTTC

D gene: TRBD1
clone size: NA
V gene: TRBV19
J gene: TRBJ2-1
CDR3 protein: CASSLTGQGAKQFF
CDR3 DNA: TGTGCCAGTAGCCTTACCGGACAGGGGGCGAAGCAGTTCTTC

D gene: NA
clone size: NA
V gene: TRBV10-2
J gene: TRBJ2-1
CDR3 protein: CASRSSVAYNEQFF
CDR3 DNA: TGCGCCAGCAGGTCTAGCGTTGCCTACAATGAGCAGTTCTTC